The next 4 T cell receptor beta chains were all read from a single sample in a study of blood T cells in healthy people across ages (dated by TCRdb to about 2015). Library method: 5' RACE. Sequencer: Illumina HiSeq 2500. A second PCR of about 6 to 12 cycles was run with a J-beta primer mix and a sample-barcoded 5' primer. TCRdb trimmed public reads at Q25 via fastp, called clones via MiXCR and kept in-frame beta chains. Here each entry gathers all rows of one CDR3 protein and keeps the most common genes and DNA. For this sample the table gives about 690,000 distinct CDR3 sequences, of which 40% to 45% were detected only once. The ten largest clonotypes hold roughly 30% of the sample. Sequenced: blood. These receptors were obtained from a man older than 75 in good health.

This rearrangement joins TRBV6-2 or TRBV6-3 to TRBJ2-5, with TRBD1 matching over 11 bases. This CDR3 comprises 14 residues. Germline-derived CDR1 and CDR2 are MNHEY and SVGEGT. V shed 5 bases and J 7 bases; nucleotides not matched to a gene: 6. CDR3 bases: TGTGCCAGCAGTCCCCGGACAGGGGGCGGGACCCAGTACTTC. This sequence encodes CASSPRTGGGTQYF.

The V gene is TRBV12-3 or TRBV12-4, the J gene TRBJ1-5; 10 bases fit TRBD1. V dropped 6 bases and J dropped 5; count of bases not matched to a gene: 10. CDR3 length: 16 residues. Here the CDR3 DNA reads TGTGCCAGCAGCTCCTCGGACAGGGGGAAATATCAGCCCCAGCATTTT. Translated, it gives CASSSSDRGKYQPQHF.

The rearrangement uses TRBV7-2 and TRBJ2-7; no reliable D call. The germline V gene encodes CDR1 SGHTA and CDR2 FQGNSA. V shed 5 bases and J shed 6 bases, with 11 bases lying between them. The CDR3 has 12 amino acids. The CDR3 here is CASSEFSREQYF. The CDR3 nucleotides are TGTGCCAGCAGCGAATTCTCGCGCGAGCAGTACTTC.

This clonotype occurred a few times. V usage is TRBV7-9 and J usage is TRBJ2-1; D is unresolved. Germline V lookup: CDR1 SEHNR, CDR2 FQNEAQ (reference sequence). V lost 0 bases, J lost 0 bases, and 9 bases lay in between. The CDR3 contains 16 residues. The CDR3 DNA reads TGTGCCAGCAGCTTAGCATCTCCTAGCTCCTACAATGAGCAGTTCTTC. This codes for CASSLASPSSYNEQFF.